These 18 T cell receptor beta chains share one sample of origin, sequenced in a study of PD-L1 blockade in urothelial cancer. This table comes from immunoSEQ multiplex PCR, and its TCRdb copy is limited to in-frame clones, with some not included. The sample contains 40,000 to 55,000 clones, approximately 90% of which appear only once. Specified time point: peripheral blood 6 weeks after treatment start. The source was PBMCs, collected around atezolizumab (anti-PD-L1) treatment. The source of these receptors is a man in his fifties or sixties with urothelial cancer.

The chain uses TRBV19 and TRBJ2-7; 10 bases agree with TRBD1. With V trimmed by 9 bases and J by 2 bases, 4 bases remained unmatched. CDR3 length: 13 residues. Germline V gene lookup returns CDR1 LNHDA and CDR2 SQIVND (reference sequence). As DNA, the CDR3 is TGTGCCAGCGGGGACAGGGGACCCTACGAGCAGTACTTC. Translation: CASGDRGPYEQYF.

CDR3: CASSVGQGAPTNEKLFF. The CDR3 DNA reads as TGTGCCAGCAGCGTGGGACAGGGGGCTCCTACTAATGAAAAACTGTTTTTT. V usage is TRBV9 and J usage is TRBJ1-4; 12 bases map to TRBD1. The V gene end was trimmed by 2 bases and the J gene end by 2 bases; junction bases not matched to a gene: 4. The CDR3 runs to 17 residues. Germline loops: CDR1 SGDLS, CDR2 YYNGEE.

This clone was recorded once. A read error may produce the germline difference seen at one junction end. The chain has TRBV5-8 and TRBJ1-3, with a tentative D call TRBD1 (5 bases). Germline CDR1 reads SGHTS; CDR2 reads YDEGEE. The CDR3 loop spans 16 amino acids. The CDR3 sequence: CASSLGSRASGNTIYF. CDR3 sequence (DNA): TGTGCAAGCAGCTTGGGTTCCAGGGCCTCTGGAAACACCATATATTTT.

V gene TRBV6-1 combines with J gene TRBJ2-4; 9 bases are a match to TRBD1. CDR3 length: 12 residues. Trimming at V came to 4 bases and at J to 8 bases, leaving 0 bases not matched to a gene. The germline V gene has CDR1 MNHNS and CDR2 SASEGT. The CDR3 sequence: CASSGQGDIQYF. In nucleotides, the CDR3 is TGTGCCAGCAGTGGACAGGGGGACATTCAGTACTTC.

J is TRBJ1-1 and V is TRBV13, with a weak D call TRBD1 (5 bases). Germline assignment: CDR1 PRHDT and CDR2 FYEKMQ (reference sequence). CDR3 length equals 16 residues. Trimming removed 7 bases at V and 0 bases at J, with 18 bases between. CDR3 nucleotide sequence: TGTGCCAGCACCCCTGGGGCCCTGAACCTGAACACTGAAGCTTTCTTT. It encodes CASTPGALNLNTEAFF.

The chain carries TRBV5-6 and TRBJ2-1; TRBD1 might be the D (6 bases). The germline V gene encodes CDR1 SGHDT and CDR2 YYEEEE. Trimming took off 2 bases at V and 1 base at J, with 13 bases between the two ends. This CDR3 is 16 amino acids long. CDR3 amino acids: CASSFKAGQSYNEQFF. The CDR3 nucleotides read TGTGCCAGCAGCTTTAAAGCTGGACAGTCCTACAATGAGCAGTTCTTC.

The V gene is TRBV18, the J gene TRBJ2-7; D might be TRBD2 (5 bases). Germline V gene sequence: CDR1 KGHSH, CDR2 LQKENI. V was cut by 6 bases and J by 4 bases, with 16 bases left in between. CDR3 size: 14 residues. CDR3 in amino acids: CASSVGEGGYEQYF. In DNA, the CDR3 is TGTGCCAGCTCCGTCGGAGAGGGTGGATACGAGCAGTACTTC.

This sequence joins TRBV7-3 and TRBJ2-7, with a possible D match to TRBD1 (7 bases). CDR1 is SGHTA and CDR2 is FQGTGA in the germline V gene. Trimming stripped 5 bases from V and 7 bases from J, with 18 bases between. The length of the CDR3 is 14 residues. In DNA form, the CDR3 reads TGTGCCAGCAGCCAAACCCCCCAGGGGGGAGAGCAGTACTTC. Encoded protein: CASSQTPQGGEQYF.

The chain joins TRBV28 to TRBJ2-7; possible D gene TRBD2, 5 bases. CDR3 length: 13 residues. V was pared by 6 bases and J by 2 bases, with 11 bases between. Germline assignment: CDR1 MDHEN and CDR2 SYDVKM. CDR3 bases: TGTGCCAGCAGCCCTGACGGGACCTACGAGCAGTACTTC. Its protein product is CASSPDGTYEQYF.

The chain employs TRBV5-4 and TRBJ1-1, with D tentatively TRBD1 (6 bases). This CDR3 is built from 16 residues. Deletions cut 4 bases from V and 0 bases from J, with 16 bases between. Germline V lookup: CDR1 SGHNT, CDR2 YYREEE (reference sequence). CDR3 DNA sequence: TGTGCCAGCAGCCCGACCTTGACAGGCATGAACACTGAAGCTTTCTTT. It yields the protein CASSPTLTGMNTEAFF.

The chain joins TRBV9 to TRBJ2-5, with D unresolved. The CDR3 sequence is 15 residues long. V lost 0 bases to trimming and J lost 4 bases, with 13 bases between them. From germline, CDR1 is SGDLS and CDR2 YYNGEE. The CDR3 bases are TGTGCCAGCAGCGTAGGTCCCCTTTCCTCAGAGACCCAGTACTTC. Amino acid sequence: CASSVGPLSSETQYF.

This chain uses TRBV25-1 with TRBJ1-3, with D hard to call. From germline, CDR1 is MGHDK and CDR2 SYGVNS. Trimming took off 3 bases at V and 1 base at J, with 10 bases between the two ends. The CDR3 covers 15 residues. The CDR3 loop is CASSDTGRSGNTIYF. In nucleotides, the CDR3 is TGTGCCAGCAGTGATACGGGGAGGTCTGGAAACACCATATATTTT.

The CDR3 sequence is CASSQVSGRGNTGELFF. The CDR3 DNA reads TGCGCCAGCAGCCAAGTCTCCGGGAGAGGGAACACCGGGGAGCTGTTTTTT. V is TRBV4-1 and J is TRBJ2-2; D may be TRBD2 (6 bases). The V gene's germline CDR1 is MGHRA and CDR2 YSYEKL. The CDR3 is 17 residues long. Trimming took off 1 base at V and 1 base at J, with 13 bases between the two ends.

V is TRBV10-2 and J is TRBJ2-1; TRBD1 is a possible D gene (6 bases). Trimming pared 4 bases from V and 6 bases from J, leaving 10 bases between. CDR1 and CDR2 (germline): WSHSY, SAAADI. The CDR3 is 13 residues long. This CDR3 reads CASSVQGGNEQFF. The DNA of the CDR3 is TGCGCCAGCAGTGTACAGGGTGGCAATGAGCAGTTCTTC.

The CDR3 coding sequence is TGTGCCAGCAGCTTAAGTGGGGGCATGAACACTGAAGCTTTCTTT. Translation: CASSLSGGMNTEAFF. The gene calls are TRBV7-3 and TRBJ1-1, with a possible D match to TRBD1 (6 bases). Germline V lookup: CDR1 SGHTA, CDR2 FQGTGA. Trimming shortened V by 1 base and J by 0 bases, and 9 bases separated the two germline ends. There are 15 residues in the CDR3.

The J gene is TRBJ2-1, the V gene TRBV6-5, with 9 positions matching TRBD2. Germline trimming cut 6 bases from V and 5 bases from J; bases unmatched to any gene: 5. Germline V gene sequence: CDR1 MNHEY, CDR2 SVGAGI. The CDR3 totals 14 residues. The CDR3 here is CASRAGGTHNEQFF. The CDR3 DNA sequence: TGTGCCAGCAGGGCGGGGGGGACTCACAATGAGCAGTTCTTC.

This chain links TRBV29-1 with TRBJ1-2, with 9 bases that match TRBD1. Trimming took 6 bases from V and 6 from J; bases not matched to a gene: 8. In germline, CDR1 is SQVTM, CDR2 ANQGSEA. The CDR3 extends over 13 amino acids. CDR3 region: CSVGTGSANGYTF. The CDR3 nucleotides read TGCAGCGTGGGGACAGGGAGTGCGAATGGCTACACCTTC.

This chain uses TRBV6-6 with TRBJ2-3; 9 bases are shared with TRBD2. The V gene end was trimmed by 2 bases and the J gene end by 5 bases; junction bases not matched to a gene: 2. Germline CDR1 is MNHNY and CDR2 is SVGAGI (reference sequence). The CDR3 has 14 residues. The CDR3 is CASSYGTSRDTQYF. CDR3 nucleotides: TGTGCCAGCAGTTACGGGACTAGCCGAGATACGCAGTATTTT.